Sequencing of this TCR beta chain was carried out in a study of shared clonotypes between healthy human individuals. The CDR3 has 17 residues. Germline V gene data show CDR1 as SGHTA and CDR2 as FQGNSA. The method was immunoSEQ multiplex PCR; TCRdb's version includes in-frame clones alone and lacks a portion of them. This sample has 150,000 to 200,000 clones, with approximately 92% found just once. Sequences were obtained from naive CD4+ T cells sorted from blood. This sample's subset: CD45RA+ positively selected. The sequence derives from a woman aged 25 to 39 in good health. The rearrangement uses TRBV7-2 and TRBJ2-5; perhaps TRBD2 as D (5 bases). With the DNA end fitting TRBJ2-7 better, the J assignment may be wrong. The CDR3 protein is CASSLEREPPLGYEQYF. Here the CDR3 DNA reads TGTGCCAGCAGCTTAGAAAGGGAGCCCCCCCTAGGCTACGAGCAGTACTTC.